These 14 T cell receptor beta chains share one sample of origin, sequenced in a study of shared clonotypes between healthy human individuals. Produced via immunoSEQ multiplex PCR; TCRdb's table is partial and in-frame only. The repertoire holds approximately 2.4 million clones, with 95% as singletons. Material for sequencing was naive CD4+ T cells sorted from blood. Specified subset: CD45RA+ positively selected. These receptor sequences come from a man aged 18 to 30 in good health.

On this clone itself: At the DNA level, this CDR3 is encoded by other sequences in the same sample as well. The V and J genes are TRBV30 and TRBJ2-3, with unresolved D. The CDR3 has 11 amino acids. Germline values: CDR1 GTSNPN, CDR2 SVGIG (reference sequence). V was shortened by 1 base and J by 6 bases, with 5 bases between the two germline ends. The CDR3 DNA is TGTGCCTGGAGTGAGGTGGATACGCAGTATTTT. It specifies CAWSEVDTQYF. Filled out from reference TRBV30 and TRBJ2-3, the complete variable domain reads SQTIHQWPATLVQPVGSPLSLECTVEGTSNPNLYWYRQAAGRGLQLLFYSVGIGQISSEVPQNLSASRPQDRQFILSSKKLLLSDSGFYLCAWSEVDTQYFGPGTRLTVL.

CDR3 nucleotides: TGTGCCAGCAGTCAAGGGACAGGGTGGACCCAGTACTTC. Translation gives CASSQGTGWTQYF. The chain uses TRBV6-6 and TRBJ2-5; 9 bases map to TRBD1. Germline CDR1 is MNHNY and CDR2 is SVGAGI (reference sequence). V was pared by 5 bases and J by 7 bases, with 5 bases of the junction left unmatched. The CDR3 loop spans 13 amino acids.

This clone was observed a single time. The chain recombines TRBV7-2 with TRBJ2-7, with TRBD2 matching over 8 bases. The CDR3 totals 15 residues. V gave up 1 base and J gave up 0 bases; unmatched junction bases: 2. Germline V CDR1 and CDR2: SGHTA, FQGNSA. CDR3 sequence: CASSLGTSLSYEQYF. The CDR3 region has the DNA TGTGCCAGCAGCTTAGGGACTAGCCTCTCCTACGAGCAGTACTTC.

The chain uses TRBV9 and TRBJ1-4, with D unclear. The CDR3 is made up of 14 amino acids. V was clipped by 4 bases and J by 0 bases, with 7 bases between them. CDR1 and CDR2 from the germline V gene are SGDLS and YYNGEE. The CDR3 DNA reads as TGTGCCAGCAGCCCCCGGACAACTAATGAAAAACTGTTTTTT. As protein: CASSPRTTNEKLFF.

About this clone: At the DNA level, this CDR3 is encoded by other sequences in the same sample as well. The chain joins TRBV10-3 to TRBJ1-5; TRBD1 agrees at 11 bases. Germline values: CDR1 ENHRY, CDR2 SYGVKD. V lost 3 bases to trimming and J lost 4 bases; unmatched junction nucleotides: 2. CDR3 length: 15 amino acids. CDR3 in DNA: TGTGCCATCAGTGACGGGACAGGGGGAAATCAGCCCCAGCATTTT. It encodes CAISDGTGGNQPQHF.

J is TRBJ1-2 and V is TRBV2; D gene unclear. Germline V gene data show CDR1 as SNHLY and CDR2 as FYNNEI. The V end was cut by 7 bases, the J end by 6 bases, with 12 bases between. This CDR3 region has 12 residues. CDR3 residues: CASNRRKDGYTF. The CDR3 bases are TGTGCCAGCAATCGCAGGAAAGATGGCTACACCTTC.

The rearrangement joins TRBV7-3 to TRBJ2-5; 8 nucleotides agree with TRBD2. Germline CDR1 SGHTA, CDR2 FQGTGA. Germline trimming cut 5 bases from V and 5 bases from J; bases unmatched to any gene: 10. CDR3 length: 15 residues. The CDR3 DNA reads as TGTGCCAGCAGCCTAGAGGGACTAGGCGGGGAGACCCAGTACTTC. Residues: CASSLEGLGGETQYF. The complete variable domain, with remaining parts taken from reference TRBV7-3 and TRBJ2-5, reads GAGVSQTPSNKVTEKGKYVELRCDPISGHTALYWYRQSLGQGPEFLIYFQGTGAADDSGLPNDRFFAVRPEGSVSTLKIQRTERGDSAVYLCASSLEGLGGETQYFGPGTRLLVL.

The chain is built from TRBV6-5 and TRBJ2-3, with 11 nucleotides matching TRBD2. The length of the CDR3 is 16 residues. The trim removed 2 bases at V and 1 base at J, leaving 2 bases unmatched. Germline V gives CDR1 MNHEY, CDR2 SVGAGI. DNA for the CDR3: TGTGCCAGCAGTTACATGGGACTAGCGGGCACAGATACGCAGTATTTT. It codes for CASSYMGLAGTDTQYF.

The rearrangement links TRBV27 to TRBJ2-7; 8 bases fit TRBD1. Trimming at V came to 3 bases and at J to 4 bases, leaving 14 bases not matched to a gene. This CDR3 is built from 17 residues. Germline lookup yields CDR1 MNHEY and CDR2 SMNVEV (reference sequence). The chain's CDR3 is CASSFLQGASRLYEQYF. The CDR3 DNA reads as TGTGCCAGCAGTTTTTTGCAGGGGGCTAGCAGATTGTACGAGCAGTACTTC.

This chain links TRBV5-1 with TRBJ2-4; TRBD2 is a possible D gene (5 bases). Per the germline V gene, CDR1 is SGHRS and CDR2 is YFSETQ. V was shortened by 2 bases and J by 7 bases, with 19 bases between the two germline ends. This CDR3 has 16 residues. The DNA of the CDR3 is TGCGCCAGCAGCTTTGACGGGATTGCTAATTTGAACATTCAGTACTTC. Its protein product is CASSFDGIANLNIQYF.

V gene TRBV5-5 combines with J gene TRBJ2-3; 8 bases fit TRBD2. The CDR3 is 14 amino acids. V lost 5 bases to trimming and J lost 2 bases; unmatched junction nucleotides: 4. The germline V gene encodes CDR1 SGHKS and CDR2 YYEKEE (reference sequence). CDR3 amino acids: CASSLAGTTDTQYF. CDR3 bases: TGTGCCAGCAGTCTAGCGGGTACCACAGATACGCAGTATTTT.

DNA of the CDR3: TGTGCCAGCAGTCCCTTGGACAGGGCAGGCCAGCCCCAGCATTTT. Translated: CASSPLDRAGQPQHF. The chain couples TRBV28 to TRBJ1-5, with 8 bases matching TRBD1. CDR3 length: 15 residues. Germline assignment: CDR1 MDHEN and CDR2 SYDVKM. V shed 5 bases, J shed 7 bases, and the junction held 10 bases outside the gene matches.

CDR3 loop: CAGTLLGETQYF. The DNA for the CDR3 is TGTGCCGGAACCCTATTAGGGGAGACCCAGTACTTC. This rearrangement joins TRBV30 to TRBJ2-5; D remains ambiguous. Germline V lookup: CDR1 GTSNPN, CDR2 SVGIG (reference sequence). The V and J ends lost 8 bases and 5 bases respectively, with 15 bases between them. The CDR3 spans 12 residues.

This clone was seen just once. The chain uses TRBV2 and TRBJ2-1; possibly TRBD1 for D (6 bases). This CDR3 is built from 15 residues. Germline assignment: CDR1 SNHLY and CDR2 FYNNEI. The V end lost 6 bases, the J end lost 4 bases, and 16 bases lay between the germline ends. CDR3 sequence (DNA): TGTGCCAGCAGCGACGCCGCAGGGGTTTACAATGAGCAGTTCTTC. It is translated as CASSDAAGVYNEQFF.